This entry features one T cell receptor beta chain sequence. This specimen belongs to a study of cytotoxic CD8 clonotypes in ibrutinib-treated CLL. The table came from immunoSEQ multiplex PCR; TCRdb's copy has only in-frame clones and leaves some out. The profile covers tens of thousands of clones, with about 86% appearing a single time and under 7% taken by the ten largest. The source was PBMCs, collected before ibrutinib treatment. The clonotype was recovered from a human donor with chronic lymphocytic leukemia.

CDR3 sequence reads: CSVEEYRGSEAFF. The CDR3 DNA follows: TGCAGCGTTGAGGAATATCGGGGGAGTGAAGCTTTCTTT. This chain uses TRBV29-1 with TRBJ1-1; the D gene is possibly TRBD1 (5 bases). Germline values: CDR1 SQVTM, CDR2 ANQGSEA. Trimming took off 3 bases at V and 7 bases at J, with 15 bases between the two ends. This CDR3 comprises 13 residues.